The rows below give T cell receptor beta chains drawn from one sample of a study of cytomegalovirus exposure and HLA in healthy donors. Libraries were prepared by immunoSEQ multiplex PCR; TCRdb keeps only in-frame clonotypes and omits some of them. The table includes about 360,000 clones, roughly 88% detected once. The sample was PBMCs. Receptors originate from a woman between 18 and 29 years old in good health and CMV-seronegative. The conserved cysteine and the conserved F or W are not part of the CDR3 here. A D gene is named only where the DNA matches it firmly. Not every row has a clone size; where given, it reads once, few, many or a size class.

>NA|TRBV19|NA
ASSIGAGLGTEAF
>NA|TRBV7-2|NA
ASSLVGAGPEQY
>NA|TRBV7-9|TRBD1
ASSFLDRGLSLPGELF
>NA|TRBV7-9|NA
ASSLTFVRDGTYEQY
>NA|TRBV6-1|NA
ASEVRGEQY
>NA|TRBV5-4|NA
ASSLGVQETQY
>NA|TRBV27|NA
ASSFRGLIYEQY
>NA|TRBV7-8|NA
ASSYRGGNTQY
>NA|TRBV29-1|NA
SVEEGAGDSSDTQY
>few|TRBV19|NA
ASSPQGNNQPQH
>NA|TRBV6-5|TRBD2
ASSLLAGDGNEQF